This TCR beta chain was documented in a study of cytomegalovirus exposure and HLA in healthy donors. The PCR contained 60 Vbeta and 13 Jbeta primers. Data came from immunoSEQ multiplex PCR; TCRdb stores just in-frame clones and leaves some out. The table records roughly 100,000 clones, 75% to 80% of them present only once. This CDR3 has 15 residues. The V gene end was trimmed by 5 bases and the J gene end by 4 bases; junction bases not matched to a gene: 10. CDR1 MNHEY and CDR2 SMNVEV come from the germline V gene (reference sequence). Sequencing used PBMCs. This clonotype was obtained from a man in his 60s in good health and CMV-seropositive. This chain connects TRBV27 to TRBJ2-5; 7 bases map to TRBD2. CDR3 sequence reads: CASSPRRGFGETQYF. The CDR3 DNA reads as TGTGCCAGCAGTCCCAGGCGGGGGTTTGGAGAGACCCAGTACTTC.